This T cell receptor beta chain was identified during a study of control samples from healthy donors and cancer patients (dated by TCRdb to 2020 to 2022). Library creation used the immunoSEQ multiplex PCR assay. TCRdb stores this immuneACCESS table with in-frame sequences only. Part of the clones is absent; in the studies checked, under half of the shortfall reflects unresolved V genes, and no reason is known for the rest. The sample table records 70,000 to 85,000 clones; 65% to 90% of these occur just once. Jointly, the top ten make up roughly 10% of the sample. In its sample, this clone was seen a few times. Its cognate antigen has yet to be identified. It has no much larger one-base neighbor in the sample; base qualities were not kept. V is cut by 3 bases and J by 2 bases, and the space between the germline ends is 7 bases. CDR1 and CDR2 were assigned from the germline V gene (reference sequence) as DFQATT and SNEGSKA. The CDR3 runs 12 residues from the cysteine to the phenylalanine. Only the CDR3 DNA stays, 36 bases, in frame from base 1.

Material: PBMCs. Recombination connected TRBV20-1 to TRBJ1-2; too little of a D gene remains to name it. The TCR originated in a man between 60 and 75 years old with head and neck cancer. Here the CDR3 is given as CSASAGNYGYTF. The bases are TGCAGTGCTAGTGCGGGGAACTATGGCTACACCTTC.